This TCR beta chain was sequenced in a study of control samples from healthy donors and cancer patients. This CDR3 spans 14 amino acids. Trimming pared 5 bases from V and 1 base from J, leaving 11 bases between. Germline V gene data show CDR1 as SGHTA and CDR2 as FQGTGA. Clones were read by immunoSEQ multiplex PCR, and TCRdb kept only the in-frame ones, dropping some. The sample has about 160,000 clones, roughly 90% seen once. The chain employs TRBV7-3 and TRBJ2-5, with D possibly TRBD2 on 5 matching bases. The sequence was obtained from a man aged 25 to 40 in good health. Sequences were obtained from blood. CDR3 in DNA: TGTGCCAGCAGCATAAGCGGCAGCCAAGAGACCCAGTACTTC. Amino acids: CASSISGSQETQYF.